This T cell receptor (beta chain) originates from a study of T cell responses to AZD1222 COVID-19 vaccine (dated by TCRdb to the early 2020s). Background for the entire study: AZD1222 recipients whose second dose came at about 4 weeks and those whose second dose came at about 12 weeks were combined into one group, since spike-specific TCR depth and breadth did not differ between the two schedules. TCR sequencing covered over 230 trial participants: 200 to 210 given two doses of AZD1222 and 26 given two doses of MenACWY control vaccine. Trial participants were enrolled by age into 18-55, 56-69 and 70-plus year subgroups, with about 150, 28 and 57 TCR-sequenced participants respectively.

The CDR3 contains 11 residues, cysteine and phenylalanine counted. Only CDR3 DNA is held: 33 bases, read in frame from base 1. Based on the germline V gene (reference sequence), the CDR1 and CDR2 sequences are SEHNR and FQNEAQ. V is clipped by 4 bases and J by 14 bases, and the sequence between their germline boundaries is 12 bases long. The CDR3 regions of human TCRbeta chains were subjected to immunosequencing. The study's own analysis went as follows. TCRs in the repertoires were compared against a reference library of SARS-CoV-2-specific TCRs that had been generated with the MIRA antigen-specificity platform. Breadth was defined as the fraction of unique TCRs that were SARS-CoV-2-associated, and depth was defined as the fraction of total T cells that were SARS-CoV-2-associated. Each spike-specific TCR was assigned to its reactive spike region and to a CD4 or CD8 class using the MIRA data. Log10-transformed breadth and depth values were compared by one-way ANOVA with Sidak's multiple comparisons tests. TCRdb mirrors the immuneACCESS table, restricted to in-frame sequences. Some clones are absent from its copies; in checked studies, under half trace to an unresolved V gene, and the reason for the others is unknown. From that table come the V and J calls and clone size; the DNA was used to work out D and trimming. The sample data list tens of thousands of clones, and roughly 85% of these were observed just once. The ten largest clones add up to 6.3% of the sample.

This clone was seen once. Its cognate antigen has yet to be identified. Base quality data are lacking; no much larger clone is found one base away. According to the study, the label for this sample's time point signals: baseline before first vaccination. Vaccinee samples came from UK trials COV001 and COV002, including a single-blind randomized controlled phase 2/3 trial of AZD1222 (ChAdOx1 nCoV-19) in healthy adults. Trial participant PBMC samples were collected at day 0 and day 28 after the second dose for TCRbeta chain sequencing. Points the paper makes about the study in general: Most participants were white British and females outnumbered males, and the authors suggested that clonal diversity may have been underestimated. Spike-specific TCR breadth and depth rose significantly after two AZD1222 doses compared with day 0 and with MenACWY recipients. Conclusions about previously exposed vaccinees were limited because only six or seven AZD1222 recipients were SARS-CoV-2 seropositive at baseline. Because no samples from the day 14 peak response were available, repertoires could be characterized only after the peak T cell response. CD4 TCRs associated with the vaccine covered the entire spike protein, and the dominant responses were in regions 160-218 and 743-854. The 56-69-year group was small, and its depth increase did not reach significance, likely because of low power. Epitopes outside the regions mutated in the B.1.351 and B.1.1.7 variants were reportedly recognized by nearly half of the unique spike-specific TCRs.

This specimen was peripheral blood, taken on day 0 of AZD1222 vaccination. The rearranged segments are TRBV7-9 and TRBJ2-1; too little of a D gene remains to name it. The TCR sequence derives from an adult in good health. In nucleotide form, the sequence is TGTGCCAGCAGCTCCGGCGGCAACGAGTTCTTC. Its protein product is CASSSGGNEFF.